Listed below are T cell receptor beta chains from one sample, sequenced in a study of OX40 agonist ivuxolimab in advanced cancers. TCRdb's copy holds only in-frame clones and misses some; the assay was immunoSEQ multiplex PCR. There are around 69,000 clones in the sample; nearly 90% occur only once, and 4% lies in the top ten. Specimen: CD4+ or CD8+ T cells sorted from blood, collected in a trial of the OX40 agonist ivuxolimab. These receptor sequences come from an adult with an advanced solid tumor such as melanoma, head and neck, liver or kidney cancer. Each CDR3 is given with its conserved first and last residue. The D gene is left open where the match is weak. Rows give clone size only sometimes, using once, few, many, or a class for an expanded clone.

cdr3_nt cdr3_aa j_call clone_size v_call d_call
TGTGCCAGCAGTTCAGTGGCAGATACGCAGTATTTT CASSSVADTQYF TRBJ2-3 NA TRBV7-9 NA
TGCGCCAGCAGTGAAGTGGCCTCCTACGAGCAGTACTTC CASSEVASYEQYF TRBJ2-7 few TRBV5-1 NA
TGTGCCAGCAGCTTTTTCCAATCTGGAAACACCATATATTTT CASSFFQSGNTIYF TRBJ1-3 NA TRBV7-9 NA
TGTGCCATCAGTTTCACGTCCTCTATTAACACTGAAGCTTTCTTT CAISFTSSINTEAFF TRBJ1-1 NA TRBV10-3 NA
TGTGCCAGCACCCCGTACGGACAGGGTCGATACGAGCAGTACTTC CASTPYGQGRYEQYF TRBJ2-7 NA TRBV6-1 TRBD1
TGTGCCAGCAGTTTAACAGGGTCTGGTAATCAGCCCCAGCATTTT CASSLTGSGNQPQHF TRBJ1-5 NA TRBV6-6 NA
TGTGCCAGCAGCTTAGAGAGGCTTTCCCTCCACTTT CASSLERLSLHF TRBJ1-6 once TRBV7-8 NA
TGCGCCAGCAGCTTAGCCCAATTCAGCTACAATGAGCAGTTCTTC CASSLAQFSYNEQFF TRBJ2-1 NA TRBV5-1 NA
TGTGCCAGTAGTAGAGACAGGGGGGGGTCCTACGAGCAGTACTTC CASSRDRGGSYEQYF TRBJ2-7 NA TRBV19 TRBD1
TGTGCCTGGAGGATCCCGATAGCGGGAGGGGATGAGCAGTTCTTC CAWRIPIAGGDEQFF TRBJ2-1 NA TRBV30 TRBD2
TGTGCCAGCAGCTTATTGCGACAGGGCTACGAGCAGTACTTC CASSLLRQGYEQYF TRBJ2-7 NA TRBV11-2 TRBD1
TGTGCCAGCAGCTCATTCATGACTAGCGGGAAATACGAGCAGTACTTC CASSSFMTSGKYEQYF TRBJ2-7 NA TRBV5-6 TRBD2
TGTGCCAGCAGCTTAGATGAAAAACTGTTTTTT CASSLDEKLFF TRBJ1-4 few TRBV11-3 NA
TGTGCCAGTAGTGGGACTAGCGGGAGGTCAAGGGCTGATGAGCAGTTCTTC CASSGTSGRSRADEQFF TRBJ2-1 NA TRBV19 TRBD2
TGTGCCAGCATCTCCGGGACGGGCTCCTACGAGCAGTACTTC CASISGTGSYEQYF TRBJ2-7 NA TRBV11-3 NA
TGTGCCAGCAGCGTTCCGGGACAGGGAAACGAAAAACTGTTTTTT CASSVPGQGNEKLFF TRBJ1-4 NA TRBV7-9 TRBD1
TGTGCCAGCTCACCGACACAGGGTAGGGCTGAAGCTTTCTTT CASSPTQGRAEAFF TRBJ1-1 once TRBV18 NA
TGTGCCAGCAGGTCTGGCGCATATACACTCTCGGTGGTCTTC CASRSGAYTLSVVF TRBJ2-1 NA TRBV27 NA
TGTGCCAGCAGTTACGACAGCCAGGATGGCTACACCTTC CASSYDSQDGYTF TRBJ1-2 NA TRBV6-5 NA
TGTGCCAGCAGCGTCTTCAGCGCCAGCACAGATACGCAGTATTTT CASSVFSASTDTQYF TRBJ2-3 once TRBV9 NA
TGTGCCAGCAGCCTCGGGACCGGGACTAGCGCTGCCAGCTCCTACAATGAGCAGTTCTTC CASSLGTGTSAASSYNEQFF TRBJ2-1 NA TRBV9 TRBD2
TGCGCCAGCAGACAGGGACAGGGGGCACGGAATGAGCAGTTCTTC CASRQGQGARNEQFF TRBJ2-1 NA TRBV5-1 TRBD1
TGTGCCAGCAGTAAGTGGGGACTAGTCGAAGAGACCCAGTACTTC CASSKWGLVEETQYF TRBJ2-5 NA TRBV6-5 TRBD2
TGCAGCGTTGAGGGGGGATGGGCGGGAGGTTCCTACAATGAGCAGTTCTTC CSVEGGWAGGSYNEQFF TRBJ2-1 few TRBV29-1 TRBD2
TGTGCCAGCAGCCCGGGTCTAGGAAGTAATCAGCCCCAGCATTTT CASSPGLGSNQPQHF TRBJ1-5 NA TRBV7-2 NA
TGTGCCAGCAGCTCGCGTGGGGGAATTTCCTACGAGCAGTACTTC CASSSRGGISYEQYF TRBJ2-7 NA TRBV7-9 NA
TGTGCCAGCAGCACGGGGGGGACTTCTGAAGCTTTCTTT CASSTGGTSEAFF TRBJ1-1 NA TRBV7-8 NA
TGTGCCAGCAGTTGGGGACAGGGGGCGGGGGGCTACACCTTC CASSWGQGAGGYTF TRBJ1-2 NA TRBV6-1 TRBD1
TGTGCCAGCAATATAGCGGGAATCGAGCAGTACTTC CASNIAGIEQYF TRBJ2-7 NA TRBV6-1 TRBD2
TGCGCCAGCAGCCTTGGATGGGGAAGCTCCTACGAGCAGTACTTC CASSLGWGSSYEQYF TRBJ2-7 NA TRBV4-1 NA
TGCGCCTGGACGGGTTTCTACTATGGCTACACCTTC CAWTGFYYGYTF TRBJ1-2 NA TRBV30 NA
TGTGCCAGCAGTCCAGGGGGCAATCAGCCCCAGCATTTT CASSPGGNQPQHF TRBJ1-5 NA TRBV11-3 NA